The 26 T cell receptor beta chains given below trace back to one sample, sequenced in a study of blood T cell repertoires in COVID-19. The data were produced by immunoSEQ multiplex PCR, yet TCRdb's version contains in-frame clones alone and is incomplete. The repertoire holds 250,000 to 350,000 clones, with roughly nine tenths as singletons. Sequenced sample: peripheral blood. These receptors were obtained from a woman in her twenties or thirties with COVID-19, enrolled during active disease.

The genes are TRBV7-2 and TRBJ2-1; 9 bases are shared with TRBD1. The ends lost 3 bases at V and 3 bases at J; junction bases unmatched: 0. CDR1 and CDR2 (germline): SGHTA, FQGNSA. This CDR3 contains 14 residues. CDR3 loop: CASSLDRGYNEQFF. The CDR3 bases are TGTGCCAGCAGCTTGGACAGGGGCTACAATGAGCAGTTCTTC.

The chain uses TRBV19 and TRBJ2-7, with unresolved D. Deletions cut 3 bases from V and 1 base from J, with 7 bases between. The germline CDR1 and CDR2 sequences are LNHDA and SQIVND (reference sequence). This CDR3 comprises 13 residues. The CDR3 DNA follows: TGTGCCAGTAGTATGGGCAGGTCCTACGAGCAGTACTTC. It codes for CASSMGRSYEQYF. The full variable domain, rest sourced from reference TRBV19 and TRBJ2-7, is DGGITQSPKYLFRKEGQNVTLSCEQNLNHDAMYWYRQDPGQGLRLIYYSQIVNDFQKGDIAEGYSVSREKKESFPLTVTSAQKNPTAFYLCASSMGRSYEQYFGPGTRLTVT.

The rearrangement uses TRBV27 and TRBJ1-4; 8 positions match TRBD1. Germline V lookup: CDR1 MNHEY, CDR2 SMNVEV (reference sequence). The CDR3 has 16 residues. Trimming took 0 bases from V and 3 from J; bases not matched to a gene: 3. The CDR3 DNA reads TGTGCCAGCAGTTTATCGTCGGGACAGGCTAATGAAAAACTGTTTTTT. Its translation is CASSLSSGQANEKLFF. Combining the CDR3 with reference TRBV27 and TRBJ1-4 gives the whole variable domain EAQVTQNPRYLITVTGKKLTVTCSQNMNHEYMSWYRQDPGLGLRQIYYSMNVEVTDKGDVPEGYKVSRKEKRNFPLILESPSPNQTSLYFCASSLSSGQANEKLFFGSGTQLSVL.

This clone was counted once. The rearrangement uses TRBV5-1 and TRBJ2-5; D may be TRBD2 (6 bases). Germline CDR1 and CDR2: SGHRS and YFSETQ. Trimming pared 9 bases from V and 0 bases from J, leaving 15 bases between. This CDR3 contains 14 residues. The DNA for the CDR3 is TGCGCCACCTCTACTGGGGGGTACCAAGAGACCCAGTACTTC. It is translated as CATSTGGYQETQYF.

This chain connects TRBV9 to TRBJ2-3; 7 bases are a match to TRBD2. V dropped 0 bases and J dropped 2; count of bases not matched to a gene: 6. The CDR3 has 16 amino acids. The germline V gene encodes CDR1 SGDLS and CDR2 YYNGEE. CDR3 DNA sequence: TGTGCCAGCAGCGTAGCTCGGGGGGTACCCACAGATACGCAGTATTTT. The encoded protein is CASSVARGVPTDTQYF.

The V and J genes are TRBV5-1 and TRBJ1-1; 7 bases agree with TRBD1. V was clipped by 5 bases and J by 3 bases; unmatched bases: 4. Germline V gene sequence: CDR1 SGHRS, CDR2 YFSETQ. CDR3 length equals 13 residues. CDR3 DNA: TGCGCCAGCAGTTCCAGGGGGGACACTGAAGCTTTCTTT. Encoded protein: CASSSRGDTEAFF.

The chain carries TRBV5-1 and TRBJ2-3; 8 bases are a match to TRBD1. V dropped 5 bases and J dropped 0; count of bases not matched to a gene: 5. The CDR3 has 15 residues. The germline gives CDR1 SGHRS, CDR2 YFSETQ. CDR3 bases: TGCGCCAGCAGTGGCCGGGACAGGAGCACAGATACGCAGTATTTT. This translates into CASSGRDRSTDTQYF.

This chain links TRBV2 with TRBJ1-2; unclear D gene. Germline lookup yields CDR1 SNHLY and CDR2 FYNNEI. The V end was cut by 6 bases, the J end by 8 bases, with 10 bases between. The CDR3 is 11 amino acids. The CDR3 is CASSPEVGYTF. In DNA form, the CDR3 reads TGTGCCAGCAGCCCGGAGGTCGGCTACACCTTC.

V gene TRBV5-4 combines with J gene TRBJ2-2, with 10 nucleotides matching TRBD1. The CDR3 consists of 16 residues. Germline V gives CDR1 SGHNT, CDR2 YYREEE (reference sequence). V trimming: 4 bases; J trimming: 6 bases; junction bases outside the gene matches: 9. The CDR3 sequence: CASSPLGDRGSGELFF. The CDR3 bases are TGTGCCAGCAGCCCACTGGGGGACAGGGGCTCCGGGGAGCTGTTTTTT.

This clone was detected a few times. The chain couples TRBV19 to TRBJ2-2; D may be TRBD2 (6 bases). The germline CDR1 and CDR2 sequences are LNHDA and SQIVND (reference sequence). Trimming left V 6 bases short and J 4 bases short, with 9 bases between. CDR3 length: 13 residues. The CDR3 spells CASSGSLTGELFF. CDR3 DNA: TGTGCCAGTAGCGGGAGTCTCACCGGGGAGCTGTTTTTT. The full variable domain, with the rest looked up from reference TRBV19 and TRBJ2-2, is DGGITQSPKYLFRKEGQNVTLSCEQNLNHDAMYWYRQDPGQGLRLIYYSQIVNDFQKGDIAEGYSVSREKKESFPLTVTSAQKNPTAFYLCASSGSLTGELFFGEGSRLTVL.

V is TRBV11-2 and J is TRBJ2-7; 10 bases are shared with TRBD2. The CDR3 runs to 14 residues. Germline assignment: CDR1 SGHAT and CDR2 FQNNGV. The V and J ends lost 8 bases and 2 bases, in that order; junction bases with no gene match: 6. CDR3 protein: CASGRLAGAYEQYF. The CDR3 DNA reads as TGTGCCAGCGGTAGGCTAGCGGGAGCCTACGAGCAGTACTTC.

V gene TRBV27 combines with J gene TRBJ2-7, with D perhaps TRBD2 (6 bases). CDR3 size: 12 residues. Germline V CDR1 and CDR2: MNHEY, SMNVEV (reference sequence). Trimming left V 10 bases short and J 2 bases short, with 12 bases between. The CDR3 DNA reads as TGTGCCACGGGGGTGGTGGCCTACGAGCAGTACTTC. Protein sequence: CATGVVAYEQYF.

J is TRBJ1-5 and V is TRBV30, with D unresolved. The CDR3 has 14 amino acids. V was clipped by 3 bases and J by 1 base, with 10 bases between them. Germline V lookup: CDR1 GTSNPN, CDR2 SVGIG (reference sequence). CDR3 bases: TGTGCCTGGAGCGAGGGATTAAGCAATCAGCCCCAGCATTTT. As protein: CAWSEGLSNQPQHF.

This chain connects TRBV18 to TRBJ2-3; TRBD2 aligns across 9 bases. The trim removed 3 bases at V and 7 bases at J, leaving 5 bases unmatched. The CDR3 has 14 residues. Germline V CDR1 and CDR2: KGHSH, LQKENI. CDR3 sequence reads: CASSPSSGEYTQYF. In nucleotides, the CDR3 is TGTGCCAGCTCACCGTCTAGCGGGGAGTATACGCAGTATTTT.

This clone has more than one count but fewer than ten. This chain joins TRBV11-2 and TRBJ1-1; TRBD1 might be the D (5 bases). This CDR3 contains 13 residues. Germline values: CDR1 SGHAT, CDR2 FQNNGV. V was shortened by 3 bases and J by 5 bases, with 10 bases between the two germline ends. CDR3 sequence: CASSFYRKTEAFF. DNA of the CDR3: TGTGCCAGCAGCTTTTACAGGAAGACTGAAGCTTTCTTT.

This clone appeared a single time. The CDR3 coding sequence is TGTGCCAGCAGGAAAGCGGGCCCCAATTTTGGTGAGCAGTTCTTC. It translates to CASRKAGPNFGEQFF. The chain joins TRBV6-5 to TRBJ2-1; a possible D gene is TRBD2 (6 bases). Per the germline V gene, CDR1 is MNHEY and CDR2 is SVGAGI. V was cut by 6 bases and J by 9 bases, with 21 bases left in between. CDR3 size: 15 residues.

The chain has TRBV7-9 and TRBJ2-3; a weak D match, TRBD1 (5 bases). The V gene's germline CDR1 is SEHNR and CDR2 FQNEAQ (reference sequence). The CDR3 length is 15 residues. The V gene lost 2 bases and the J gene lost 5 bases, with 14 bases spanning the gap. CDR3 nucleotide sequence: TGTGCCAGCAGCTTACAGGACAAAACTTTAGATACGCAGTATTTT. Translation: CASSLQDKTLDTQYF. The whole variable domain, remainder taken from reference TRBV7-9 and TRBJ2-3, is DTGVSQNPRHKITKRGQNVTFRCDPISEHNRLYWYRQTLGQGPEFLTYFQNEAQLEKSRLLSDRFSAERPKGSFSTLEIQRTEQGDSAMYLCASSLQDKTLDTQYFGPGTRLTVL.

The rearrangement links TRBV29-1 to TRBJ1-1; 7 bases line up with TRBD1. In germline, CDR1 is SQVTM, CDR2 ANQGSEA. The J segment lost 1 base and the V segment lost 7 bases, leaving 6 bases of the junction unmatched. This CDR3 has 13 amino acids. This chain's CDR3 is CSGRQGENTEAFF. DNA for the CDR3: TGCAGCGGAAGACAGGGTGAGAACACTGAAGCTTTCTTT.

The DNA of the CDR3 is TGTGCCAGTAGTATAGGAGGGAAGGGGGCCGACTATGGCTACACCTTC. Protein: CASSIGGKGADYGYTF. This chain joins TRBV19 and TRBJ1-2; 7 positions agree with TRBD1. CDR1 and CDR2 from the germline V gene are LNHDA and SQIVND (reference sequence). This CDR3 is 16 amino acids long. The V gene end was trimmed by 1 base and the J gene end by 3 bases; junction bases not matched to a gene: 8.

The chain carries TRBV19 and TRBJ2-1, with a possible D match to TRBD1 (6 bases). Trimming shortened V by 3 bases and J by 7 bases, and 10 bases separated the two germline ends. The CDR3 contains 13 residues. Germline values: CDR1 LNHDA, CDR2 SQIVND (reference sequence). The CDR3 coding sequence is TGTGCCAGTAGTATTAGGGACATTAATGAGCAGTTCTTC. Protein: CASSIRDINEQFF.

The chain joins TRBV11-3 to TRBJ2-1, with 12 nucleotides matching TRBD2. The CDR3 is made up of 17 amino acids. CDR1 is SGHNT, CDR2 YENEEA, per germline. With 1 base clipped from V and 1 base from J, the junction kept 2 bases outside the gene matches. CDR3 sequence reads: CASSLGGTSGSYNEQFF. The CDR3 DNA follows: TGTGCCAGCAGCTTAGGAGGGACTAGCGGGTCCTACAATGAGCAGTTCTTC. The full variable domain, in which reference TRBV11-3 and TRBJ2-1 provide the parts outside the CDR3, is EAGVVQSPRYKIIEKKQPVAFWCNPISGHNTLYWYLQNLGQGPELLIRYENEEAVDDSQLPKDRFSAERLKGVDSTLKIQPAELGDSAVYLCASSLGGTSGSYNEQFFGPGTRLTVL.

The chain couples TRBV5-4 to TRBJ2-1, with TRBD2 matching 11 bases. The CDR3 runs 15 residues. Germline CDR1 and CDR2: SGHNT and YYREEE (reference sequence). V shed 0 bases, J shed 9 bases, and the junction held 5 bases outside the gene matches. For the CDR3, the DNA is TGTGCCAGCAGCTTGGGACTAGCGGGAAGTGGTGAGCAGTTCTTC. This translates into CASSLGLAGSGEQFF.

About this clone: A read error may produce the germline difference seen at one junction end. The V gene is TRBV27, the J gene TRBJ2-2; 7 positions agree with TRBD2. The CDR3 contains 16 residues. The V gene's germline CDR1 is MNHEY and CDR2 SMNVEV (reference sequence). CDR3 nucleotide sequence: TGTGCCAGCAGTGTATCTTTGGGGGGGGGCACCGGGGAGCTGTTTTTT. Amino acids: CASSVSLGGGTGELFF.

The rearrangement joins TRBV2 to TRBJ2-5, with 9 bases identical to TRBD2. Germline CDR1 reads SNHLY; CDR2 reads FYNNEI. CDR3 length: 14 residues. V was clipped by 11 bases and J by 5 bases; unmatched bases: 12. The CDR3 spells CAGSGGREQETQYF. As DNA, the CDR3 is TGTGCCGGGAGCGGGGGGAGGGAACAGGAGACCCAGTACTTC.

The chain is built from TRBV7-2 and TRBJ1-1; possible D gene TRBD1, 6 bases. V was clipped by 5 bases and J by 3 bases, with 13 bases between them. CDR3 length equals 14 residues. Germline CDR1 is SGHTA and CDR2 is FQGNSA. The CDR3 is CASSELTGYTEAFF. The CDR3 DNA is TGTGCCAGCAGCGAATTAACAGGGTACACTGAAGCTTTCTTT.

The DNA of the CDR3 is TGTGCCAGCAGCGCGCTAGCGGGAGAGGTCGATGAGCAGTTCTTC. Translated, it gives CASSALAGEVDEQFF. This chain connects TRBV9 to TRBJ2-1; 10 positions match TRBD2. The V and J ends lost 3 bases and 8 bases, in that order; junction bases with no gene match: 8. This CDR3 is built from 15 residues. Germline assignment: CDR1 SGDLS and CDR2 YYNGEE.